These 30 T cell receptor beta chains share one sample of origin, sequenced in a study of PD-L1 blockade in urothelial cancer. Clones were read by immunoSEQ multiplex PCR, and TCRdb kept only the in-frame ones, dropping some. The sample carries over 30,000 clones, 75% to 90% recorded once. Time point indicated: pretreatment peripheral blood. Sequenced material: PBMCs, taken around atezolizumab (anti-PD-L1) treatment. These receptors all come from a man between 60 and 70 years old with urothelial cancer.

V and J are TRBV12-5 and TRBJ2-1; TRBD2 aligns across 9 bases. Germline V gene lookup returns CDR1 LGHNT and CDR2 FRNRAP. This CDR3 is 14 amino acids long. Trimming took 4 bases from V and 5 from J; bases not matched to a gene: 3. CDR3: CASGSERGDNEQFF. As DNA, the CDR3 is TGTGCTAGTGGTTCCGAGCGGGGGGACAATGAGCAGTTCTTC. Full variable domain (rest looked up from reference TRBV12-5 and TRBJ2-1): DARVTQTPRHKVTEMGQEVTMRCQPILGHNTVFWYRQTMMQGLELLAYFRNRAPLDDSGMPKDRFSAEMPDATLATLKIQPSEPRDSAVYFCASGSERGDNEQFFGPGTRLTVL.

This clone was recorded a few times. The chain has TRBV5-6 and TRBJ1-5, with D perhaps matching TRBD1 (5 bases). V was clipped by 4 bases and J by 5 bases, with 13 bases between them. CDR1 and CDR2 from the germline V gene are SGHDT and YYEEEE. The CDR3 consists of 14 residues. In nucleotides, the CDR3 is TGTGCCAGCAGCCTTGCGGGAGGGGATCAGCCCCAGCATTTT. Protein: CASSLAGGDQPQHF.

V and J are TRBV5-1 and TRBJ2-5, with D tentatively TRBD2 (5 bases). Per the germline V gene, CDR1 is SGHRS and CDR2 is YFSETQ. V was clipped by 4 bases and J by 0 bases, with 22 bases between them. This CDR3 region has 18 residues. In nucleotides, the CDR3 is TGCGCCAGCAGCGGGAGCGAAAGCACGGGCCCGTACCAAGAGACCCAGTACTTC. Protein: CASSGSESTGPYQETQYF. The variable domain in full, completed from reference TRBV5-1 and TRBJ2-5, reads KAGVTQTPRYLIKTRGQQVTLSCSPISGHRSVSWYQQTPGQGLQFLFEYFSETQRNKGNFPGRFSGRQFSNSRSEMNVSTLELGDSALYLCASSGSESTGPYQETQYFGPGTRLLVL.

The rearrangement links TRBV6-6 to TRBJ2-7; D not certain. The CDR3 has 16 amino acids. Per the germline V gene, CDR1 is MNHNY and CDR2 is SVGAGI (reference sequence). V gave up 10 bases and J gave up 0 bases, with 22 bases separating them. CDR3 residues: CATTNVVGDSSYEQYF. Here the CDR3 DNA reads TGTGCCACCACAAACGTAGTTGGAGACTCCTCCTACGAGCAGTACTTC.

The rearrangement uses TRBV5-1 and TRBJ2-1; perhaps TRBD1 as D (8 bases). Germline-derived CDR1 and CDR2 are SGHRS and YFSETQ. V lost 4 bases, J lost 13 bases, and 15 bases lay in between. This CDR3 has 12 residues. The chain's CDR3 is CASSADREGQFF. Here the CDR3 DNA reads TGCGCCAGCAGCGCGGACAGGGAGGGTCAGTTCTTC.

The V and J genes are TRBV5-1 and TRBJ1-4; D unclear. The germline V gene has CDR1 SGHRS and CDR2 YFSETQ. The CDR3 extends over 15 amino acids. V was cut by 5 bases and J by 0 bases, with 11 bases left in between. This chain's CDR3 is CASSSPEATNEKLFF. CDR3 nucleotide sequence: TGCGCCAGCAGTTCGCCGGAGGCAACTAATGAAAAACTGTTTTTT. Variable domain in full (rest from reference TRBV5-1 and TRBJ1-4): KAGVTQTPRYLIKTRGQQVTLSCSPISGHRSVSWYQQTPGQGLQFLFEYFSETQRNKGNFPGRFSGRQFSNSRSEMNVSTLELGDSALYLCASSSPEATNEKLFFGSGTQLSVL.

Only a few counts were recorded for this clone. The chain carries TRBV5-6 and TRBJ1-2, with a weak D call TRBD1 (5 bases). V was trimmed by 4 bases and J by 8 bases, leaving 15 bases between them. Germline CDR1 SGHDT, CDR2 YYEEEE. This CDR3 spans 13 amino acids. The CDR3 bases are TGTGCCAGCAGCCCCCCAGGGTCGGACGGCTACACCTTC. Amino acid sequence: CASSPPGSDGYTF.

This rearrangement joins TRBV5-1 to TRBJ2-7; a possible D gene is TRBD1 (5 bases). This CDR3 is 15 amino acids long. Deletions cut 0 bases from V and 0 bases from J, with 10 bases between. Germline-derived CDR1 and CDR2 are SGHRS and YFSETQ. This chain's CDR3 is CASSLGQGFSYEQYF. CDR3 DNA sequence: TGCGCCAGCAGCTTGGGGCAGGGCTTCTCCTACGAGCAGTACTTC.

CDR3 protein: CSVEEGQGVSYEQYF. In nucleotides, the CDR3 is TGCAGCGTTGAGGAGGGACAGGGAGTGTCCTACGAGCAGTACTTC. J is TRBJ2-7 and V is TRBV29-1; 9 bases map to TRBD1. The CDR3 extends over 15 amino acids. V gave up 3 bases and J gave up 1 base; unmatched junction bases: 7. Germline lookup yields CDR1 SQVTM and CDR2 ANQGSEA.

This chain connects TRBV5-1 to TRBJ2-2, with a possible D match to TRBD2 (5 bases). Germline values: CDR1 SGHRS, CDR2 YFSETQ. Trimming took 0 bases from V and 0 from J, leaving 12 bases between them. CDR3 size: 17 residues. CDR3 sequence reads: CASSLASGGSNTGELFF. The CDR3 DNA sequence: TGCGCCAGCAGCTTGGCCAGTGGCGGGTCGAACACCGGGGAGCTGTTTTTT.

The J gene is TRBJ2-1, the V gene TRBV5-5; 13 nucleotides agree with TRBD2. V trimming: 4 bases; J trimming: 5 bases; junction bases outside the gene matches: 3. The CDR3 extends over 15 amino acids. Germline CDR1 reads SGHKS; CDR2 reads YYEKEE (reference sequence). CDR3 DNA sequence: TGTGCCAGCAGCAGACTAGCGGGAGGTCACAATGAGCAGTTCTTC. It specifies CASSRLAGGHNEQFF.

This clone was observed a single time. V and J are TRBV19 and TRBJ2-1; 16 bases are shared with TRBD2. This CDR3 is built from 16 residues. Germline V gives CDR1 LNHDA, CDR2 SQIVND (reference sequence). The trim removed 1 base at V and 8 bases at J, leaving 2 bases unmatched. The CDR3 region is CASSIGGTSGRDEQFF. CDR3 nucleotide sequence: TGTGCCAGTAGTATAGGAGGGACTAGCGGGAGGGATGAGCAGTTCTTC.

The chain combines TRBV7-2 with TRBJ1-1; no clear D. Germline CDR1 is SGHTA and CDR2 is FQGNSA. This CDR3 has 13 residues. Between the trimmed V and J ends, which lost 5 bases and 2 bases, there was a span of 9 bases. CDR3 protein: CASSQEGNTEAFF. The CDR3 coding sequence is TGTGCCAGCAGCCAGGAGGGAAACACTGAAGCTTTCTTT.

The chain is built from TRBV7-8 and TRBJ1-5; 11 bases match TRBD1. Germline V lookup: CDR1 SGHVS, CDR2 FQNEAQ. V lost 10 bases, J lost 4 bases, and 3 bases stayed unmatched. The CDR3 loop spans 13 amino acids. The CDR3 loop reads CATGTGGNQPQHF. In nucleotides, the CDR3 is TGTGCCACCGGGACAGGGGGGAATCAGCCCCAGCATTTT.

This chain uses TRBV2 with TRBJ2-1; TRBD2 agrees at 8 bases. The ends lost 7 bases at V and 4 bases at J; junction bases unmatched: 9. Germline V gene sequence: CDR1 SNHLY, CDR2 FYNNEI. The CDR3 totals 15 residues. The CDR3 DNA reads TGTGCCAGCACCGCTCTAGCGGGTGGTTACAATGAGCAGTTCTTC. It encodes CASTALAGGYNEQFF.

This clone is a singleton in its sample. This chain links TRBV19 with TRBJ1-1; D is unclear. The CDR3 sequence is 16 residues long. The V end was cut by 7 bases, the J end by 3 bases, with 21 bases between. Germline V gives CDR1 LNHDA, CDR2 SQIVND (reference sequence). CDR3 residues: CASNPSRVFEDTEAFF. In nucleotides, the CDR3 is TGTGCCAGTAACCCATCCCGGGTGTTTGAGGACACTGAAGCTTTCTTT.

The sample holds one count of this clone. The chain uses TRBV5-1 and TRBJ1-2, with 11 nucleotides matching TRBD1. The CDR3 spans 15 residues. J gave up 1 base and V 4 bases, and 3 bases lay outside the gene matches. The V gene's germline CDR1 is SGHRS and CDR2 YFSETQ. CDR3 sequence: CASSPGTGGNYGYTF. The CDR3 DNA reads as TGCGCCAGCAGCCCCGGGACAGGGGGTAACTATGGCTACACCTTC.

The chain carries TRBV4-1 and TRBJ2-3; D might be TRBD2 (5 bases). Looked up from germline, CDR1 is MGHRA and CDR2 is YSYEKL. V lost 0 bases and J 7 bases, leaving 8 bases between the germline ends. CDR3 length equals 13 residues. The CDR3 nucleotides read TGCGCCAGCAGCCAAGATGGACTCTATACGCAGTATTTT. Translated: CASSQDGLYTQYF.

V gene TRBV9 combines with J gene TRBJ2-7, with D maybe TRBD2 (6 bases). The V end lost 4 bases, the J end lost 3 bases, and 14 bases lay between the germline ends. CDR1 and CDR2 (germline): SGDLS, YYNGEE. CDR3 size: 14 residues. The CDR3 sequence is CASSPGLTRYEQYF. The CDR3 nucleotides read TGTGCCAGCAGCCCGGGACTTACGCGCTACGAGCAGTACTTC. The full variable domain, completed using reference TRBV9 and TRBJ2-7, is DSGVTQTPKHLITATGQRVTLRCSPRSGDLSVYWYQQSLDQGLQFLIQYYNGEERAKGNILERFSAQQFPDLHSELNLSSLELGDSALYFCASSPGLTRYEQYFGPGTRLTVT.

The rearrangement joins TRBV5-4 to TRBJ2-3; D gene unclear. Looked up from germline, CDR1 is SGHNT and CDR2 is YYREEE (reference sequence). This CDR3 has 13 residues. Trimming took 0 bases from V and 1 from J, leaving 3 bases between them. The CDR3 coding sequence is TGTGCCAGCAGCTTGGGAGGCACAGATACGCAGTATTTT. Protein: CASSLGGTDTQYF.

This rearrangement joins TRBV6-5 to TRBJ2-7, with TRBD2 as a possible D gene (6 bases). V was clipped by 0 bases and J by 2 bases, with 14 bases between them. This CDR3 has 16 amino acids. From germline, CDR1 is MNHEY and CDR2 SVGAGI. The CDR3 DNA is TGTGCCAGCAGTTACTCGCGGGGCACTTACCCCTACGAGCAGTACTTC. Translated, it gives CASSYSRGTYPYEQYF.

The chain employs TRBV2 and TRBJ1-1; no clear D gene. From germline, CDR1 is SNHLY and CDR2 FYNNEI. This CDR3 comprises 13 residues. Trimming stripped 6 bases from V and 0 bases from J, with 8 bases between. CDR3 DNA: TGTGCCAGCAGGGATGACATGAACACTGAAGCTTTCTTT. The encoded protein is CASRDDMNTEAFF. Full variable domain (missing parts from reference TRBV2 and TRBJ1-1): EPEVTQTPSHQVTQMGQEVILRCVPISNHLYFYWYRQILGQKVEFLVSFYNNEISEKSEIFDDQFSVERPDGSNFTLKIRSTKLEDSAMYFCASRDDMNTEAFFGQGTRLTVV.

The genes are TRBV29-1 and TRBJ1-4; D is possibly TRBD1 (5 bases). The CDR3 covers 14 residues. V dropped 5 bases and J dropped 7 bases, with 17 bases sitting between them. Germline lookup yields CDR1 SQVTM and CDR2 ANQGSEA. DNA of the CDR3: TGCAGCGTTTCGGATCGGGGGGGAGGTGAAAAACTGTTTTTT. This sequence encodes CSVSDRGGGEKLFF.

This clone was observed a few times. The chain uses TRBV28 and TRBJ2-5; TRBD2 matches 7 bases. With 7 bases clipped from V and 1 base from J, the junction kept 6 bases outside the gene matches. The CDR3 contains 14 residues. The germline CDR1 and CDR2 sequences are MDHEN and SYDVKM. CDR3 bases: TGTGCCAGCAACGCCGGGGGGTTCCAAGAGACCCAGTACTTC. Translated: CASNAGGFQETQYF.

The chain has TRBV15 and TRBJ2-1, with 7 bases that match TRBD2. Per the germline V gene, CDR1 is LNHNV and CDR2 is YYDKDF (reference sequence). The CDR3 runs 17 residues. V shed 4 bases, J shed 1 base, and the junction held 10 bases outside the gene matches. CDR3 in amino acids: CATSNKGSGKSYNEQFF. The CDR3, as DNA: TGTGCCACCAGCAACAAAGGCAGCGGGAAGTCCTACAATGAGCAGTTCTTC.

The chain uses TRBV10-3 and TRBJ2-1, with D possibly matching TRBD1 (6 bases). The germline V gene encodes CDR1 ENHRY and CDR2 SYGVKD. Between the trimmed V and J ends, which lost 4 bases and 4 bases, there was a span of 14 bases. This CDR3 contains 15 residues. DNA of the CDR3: TGTGCCATCAGTGTAGTCAGGGGAGAGTACAATGAGCAGTTCTTC. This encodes CAISVVRGEYNEQFF.

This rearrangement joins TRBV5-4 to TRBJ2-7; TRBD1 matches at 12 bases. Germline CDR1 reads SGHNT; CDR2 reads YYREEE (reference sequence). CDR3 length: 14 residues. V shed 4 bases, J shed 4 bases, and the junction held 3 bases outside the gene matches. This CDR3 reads CASSKGQGAYEQYF. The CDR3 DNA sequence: TGTGCCAGCAGCAAGGGACAGGGGGCGTACGAGCAGTACTTC. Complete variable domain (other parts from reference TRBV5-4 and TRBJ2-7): ETGVTQSPTHLIKTRGQQVTLRCSSQSGHNTVSWYQQALGQGPQFIFQYYREEENGRGNFPPRFSGLQFPNYSSELNVNALELDDSALYLCASSKGQGAYEQYFGPGTRLTVT.

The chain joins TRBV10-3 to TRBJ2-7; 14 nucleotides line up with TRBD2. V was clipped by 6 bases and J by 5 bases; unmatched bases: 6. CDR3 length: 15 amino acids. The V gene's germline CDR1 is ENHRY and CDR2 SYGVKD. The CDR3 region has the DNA TGTGCCATCAGGGGGACTAGCGGGAGAATTGACGAGCAGTACTTC. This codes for CAIRGTSGRIDEQYF.

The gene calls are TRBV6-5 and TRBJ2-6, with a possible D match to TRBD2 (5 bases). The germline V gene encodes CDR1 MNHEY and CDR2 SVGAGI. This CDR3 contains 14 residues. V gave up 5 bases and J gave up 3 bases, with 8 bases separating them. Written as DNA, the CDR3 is TGTGCCAGCAGTACTCGGGGTGGGGCCAACGTCCTGACTTTC. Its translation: CASSTRGGANVLTF.

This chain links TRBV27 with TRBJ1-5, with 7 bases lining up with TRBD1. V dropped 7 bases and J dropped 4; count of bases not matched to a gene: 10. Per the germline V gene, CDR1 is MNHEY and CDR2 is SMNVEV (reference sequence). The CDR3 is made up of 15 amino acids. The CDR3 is CASKGTGTANQPQHF. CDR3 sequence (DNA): TGTGCCAGCAAAGGGACCGGGACAGCTAATCAGCCCCAGCATTTT.